This T cell receptor beta chain comes out of a study of cytomegalovirus exposure and HLA in healthy donors (dated by TCRdb to between 2016 and 2019). Regarding the study in general: According to an earlier analysis of several hundred of the donors, 150 million to 200 million T cells yielded 90 million to 130 million unique TCR beta sequences and about 300 Gb of sequence data. About 280 gigabases of sequencing data and around 80 million unique TCR sequences made up an early release that covered approximately 620 HLA-typed donors. The genetic ancestry cluster associated with self-reported Caucasian donors included 81% of the roughly 410 genotyped donors. The aim of the study was to test whether cataloging public T cell receptors could identify signatures of past pathogen exposure. Using immunosequencing, the study profiled T cell repertoires from 500 to 800 subjects and related those repertoires to cytomegalovirus serostatus. In addition to the first cohort of hundreds of subjects, a separate validation cohort of under 150 different subjects was used. High-throughput TCR immunosequencing, statistical association of individual TCRs with disease status, and machine learning were combined to predict cytomegalovirus infection status. In a later analysis, previously published TCR beta repertoires from 600 to 850 donors were re-analyzed and high-resolution HLA genotyping was added so that TCR occurrence patterns could be studied. The later analysis used no new phenotypic data to find candidate immune exposures, relying instead on TCR beta sequences and their occurrence across donors. In an earlier analysis of several hundred of the donors, high-throughput TCR beta sequencing was used to judge whether each TCR beta V gene segment behaved as functional or pseudogenic. Donor age, sex, ethnicity and CMV serostatus were collected together with the repertoire data. In a later genetic analysis, genome-wide SNP genotypes for about 65% of the roughly 700 donors were used, and that subset was treated as a discovery cohort. Every discovery cohort repertoire had been produced on one sequencing platform. HLA typing included class I and class II loci at four-digit resolution. The number of typed donors differed by locus: about 620-630 for A, B, C, DRB1 and DQB1; roughly 510 for DQA1; around 580 for DPA1; and roughly 470 for DPB1. A handful of DR-DQ haplotypes were treated as single units for association and clustering because of strong linkage in the cohort. Among roughly 400 genotyped donors of the cohort, an average of around 250,000 unique TCR beta nucleotide sequences was sequenced per donor, of which roughly 17% were non-productive.

Study-wide findings and limitations: Linkage disequilibrium might explain the correlated functional status among segregating V segments, but an unknown experimental factor could not be ruled out. While some public TCRs were present in many individuals, most TCR sequences turned up only very rarely across donors. In both the original and validation cohorts, the classifier was reported to diagnose cytomegalovirus status with high specificity and sensitivity. Compared with equally common non-associated chains, HLA-associated TCR beta chains in a later analysis were more clonally expanded and had lower generation probabilities. The authors suggested that the approach could potentially be generalized to other disease states and immunological phenotypes. Because counts were too low, roughly 17 rarely observed V segments, including chromosome 9 orphons, were left out of the earlier analysis of 500 to 750 of the donors. In vitro tests confirmed that a few of the cytomegalovirus-associated TCR beta chains recognize cytomegalovirus antigens. This cohort had only TCR beta chains sequenced, and the lack of alpha or paired-chain data limited which features could be detected. In a later analysis, several top co-occurrence clusters were reported to appear linked to parvovirus B19, influenza, CMV and Epstein-Barr virus. In a later analysis, most CMV-associated TCR beta chains were found to appear HLA-restricted, with HLA associations seemingly driven largely by CMV exposure. In an earlier analysis of fewer than 700 of the donors, most TCR beta V segments appeared in productive rearrangements about 87% or about 30% of the time, broadly matching IMGT annotations. The presence/absence analyses assumed that sequencing depth was roughly uniform across donors, and that assumption may not be true. Immune exposure information for the cohort was limited to CMV serostatus. In a later analysis, the rate of TCR association differed among HLA loci, with DRB1 alleles having the most associated TCRs and HLA-C alleles having the fewest. A later genetic analysis reported fewer N-insertions in productive TCRs among donors in an Asian-associated ancestry cluster than the approximately 700-donor mean. HLA typing was unavailable for some donors at each locus, so association tests used only the typed subset. A further reported finding was that TCR beta sequences accurately predicted the HLA-A and HLA-B alleles for most subjects in the first cohort. When HLA alleles, especially DR and DQ, strongly co-occurred, TCR associations were difficult to assign to individual alleles. A total of 150 or so TCR beta chains were listed by the study as associated with cytomegalovirus. Specific HLA alleles were associated with roughly 17,000 TCR beta sequences at a false discovery rate of 0.05 in a later analysis. A cluster of highly shared sequence variants was judged likely to be a technical artifact of the sequencing pipeline. A later genetic analysis associated a missense DCLRE1C variant with V-gene and J-gene trimming of TCR beta chains, and an independent cohort replicated the association.

To prepare the library, the immunoSEQ multiplex PCR assay was applied. For the multiplex PCR, a mixture combining 60 forward primers for TCR Vbeta segments and 13 reverse primers for TCR Jbeta segments was used. The CDR3 region of rearranged TCR beta genes was amplified from genomic DNA by a multiplex PCR assay. The Illumina HiSeq System was used to sequence the amplified TCR beta libraries as 87-base-pair reads. For the original study's pipeline: A later analysis counted approximately 84 million unique TCR beta chains across the 550 to 750 repertoires, and 9 million to 14 million of these chains were shared by at least two donors. A nearest-neighbor algorithm error-corrected the raw reads and collapsed the reads into unique sequences, merging closely related sequences to remove PCR and sequencing errors. To assign V, D and J gene segments, CDR3 sequences were aligned to IMGT reference sequences. For a sequence to be retained, a match of at least six nucleotides to both a V gene segment and a J gene segment was required. Rearrangements were called productive when the CDR3 lacked stop codons and stayed in frame with V and J; all others were non-productive. Following IMGT convention, CDR3 was defined as the stretch from the second conserved V-encoded cysteine up to the conserved J-encoded phenylalanine. The earlier analysis of a few hundred of the donors excluded sequences that lacked an unambiguous match to a single V gene segment. An earlier analysis of just under 600 of the donors called V segments functional above 56.7% productive rearrangements and segregating when the between-donor standard deviation exceeded 5%. A statistical classification framework was developed to diagnose cytomegalovirus status using the catalog of TCR beta chain sequences. In a later analysis, TCR nucleotide sequences were compared against IMGT/GENE-DB human TR gene sequences so that V and J genes could be assigned. Using the TCRdist pipeline, a later analysis assigned CDR3 sequences along with most-parsimonious VDJ recombination scenarios. In a later analysis, each TCR beta chain was defined by its CDR3 amino acid sequence together with its V-gene family, and reads without a unique V-gene family were excluded. To address suspected cross-contamination and a sequencing artifact, a later analysis removed roughly 580 highly shared, low-generation-probability nucleotide sequences. For each public chain, a later analysis derived a clonal expansion index from normalized ranks of inferred template counts within each repertoire. Generation probabilities in a later analysis came from a VDJ recombination model fitted to out-of-frame rearrangements, and those results were checked against IGoR. Hypergeometric tests were used in a later analysis to score TCR-TCR, TCR-HLA and TCR-CMV co-occurrence, with a repertoire-size bias correction applied to the TCR pairs. A later analysis estimated false discovery rates by permuting HLA or CMV assignments 20 times. In a later analysis, co-occurring TCRs were grouped using DBSCAN, with TCRdist sequence similarity added in when clustering inside HLA-allele-positive subsets. For co-occurrence clustering, repertoires with fewer than 30,000 or more than 120,000 public chains were excluded, along with 5 or 6 repertoires with anomalous nucleotide sharing. Drawn from immuneACCESS, this table holds only the in-frame rearrangements with V and J called that TCRdb kept. Clones are partly lost; checked studies trace under half to an unresolved V gene and leave the rest unexplained. The DNA was the basis for D and trimming; V, J and clone size are from that table. The sample table records 100,000 to 150,000 clones; roughly 80% of these occur just once. The ten top clones hold approximately 4% of the sample.

The cohort consisted of 600 to 750 healthy bone marrow donors. All cohort members were sampled while nominally healthy, although unrecorded immune exposures were likely present. The donor tested CMV seropositive and was one of the 289 seropositive cohort members. Each donor provided a peripheral blood sample, and peripheral blood mononuclear cells were used for TCR beta sequencing. Genomic DNA extraction from the blood cell samples was performed with the Qiagen DNeasy Blood Extraction Kit. This clone was seen only a few times. The antigen it binds to is not known. Base qualities are not recorded, but no much larger clone differs from it by a single base. The clonotype comes from a man between 18 and 29 years old in good health and CMV-seropositive. Sequenced input: PBMCs.

The DNA sequence is TGTGCCAGCAGCTCGGACAGAGCTCTCGAAGCTTTCTTT. Translated, this is CASSSDRALEAFF. The V and J genes are TRBV5-4 and TRBJ1-1; TRBD1 is a weak D gene call, 6 bases matching. The germline V gene (reference sequence) supplies CDR1 SGHNT and CDR2 YYREEE. Taken from cysteine to phenylalanine, the CDR3 has 13 residues. Solely the CDR3 DNA is kept, with 39 bases framed from the first base. Between the V and J ends, shortened by 3 bases and 8 bases respectively, the junction contains 14 bases.